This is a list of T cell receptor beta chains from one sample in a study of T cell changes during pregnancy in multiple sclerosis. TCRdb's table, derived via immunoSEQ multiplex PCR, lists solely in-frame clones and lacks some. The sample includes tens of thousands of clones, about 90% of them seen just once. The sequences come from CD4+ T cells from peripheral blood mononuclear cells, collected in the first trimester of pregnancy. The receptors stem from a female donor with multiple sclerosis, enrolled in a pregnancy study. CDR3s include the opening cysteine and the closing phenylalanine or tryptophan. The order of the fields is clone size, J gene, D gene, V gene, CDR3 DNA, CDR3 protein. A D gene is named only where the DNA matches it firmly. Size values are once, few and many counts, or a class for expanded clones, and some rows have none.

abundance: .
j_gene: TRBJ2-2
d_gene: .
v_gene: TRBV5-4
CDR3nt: TGTGCCAGCAGCTCCCTCCCGGGGTCGGACACCGGGGAGCTGTTTTTT
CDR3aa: CASSSLPGSDTGELFF

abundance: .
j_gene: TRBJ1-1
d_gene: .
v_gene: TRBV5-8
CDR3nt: TGTGCCAGCAGCTTGGGCGTGGTCTCGAACACTGAAGCTTTCTTT
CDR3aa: CASSLGVVSNTEAFF

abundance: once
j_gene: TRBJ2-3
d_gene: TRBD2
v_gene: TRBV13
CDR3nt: TGTGCCAGCAGCTTTTTTTCGGGAGGGTCCACTAATACGCAGTATTTT
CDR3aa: CASSFFSGGSTNTQYF

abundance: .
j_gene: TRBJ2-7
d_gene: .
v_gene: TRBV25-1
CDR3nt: TGTGCCAGCAGTGATGGGTCCCGGCCGGGGGAGCAGTACTTC
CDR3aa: CASSDGSRPGEQYF

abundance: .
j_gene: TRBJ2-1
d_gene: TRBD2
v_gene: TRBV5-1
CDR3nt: TGCGCCAGCAGCATTGGGACTAGCGGGAGGAAAACCTACAATGAGCAGTTCTTC
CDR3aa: CASSIGTSGRKTYNEQFF

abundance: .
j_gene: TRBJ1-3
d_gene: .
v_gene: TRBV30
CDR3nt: TGTGCCTGGAGTCCTCCCCCCTCTGGAAACACCATATATTTT
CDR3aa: CAWSPPPSGNTIYF

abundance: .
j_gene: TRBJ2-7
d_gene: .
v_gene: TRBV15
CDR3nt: TGTGCCACCAGCAGAGATCTCAGGGAAGAGCAGTACTTC
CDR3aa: CATSRDLREEQYF

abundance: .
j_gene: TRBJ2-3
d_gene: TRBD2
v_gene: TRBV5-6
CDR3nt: TGTGCCAGCAGCTTGCTTGGCGGGGGTAACCATTTCGCGGGTACGCAGTATTTT
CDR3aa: CASSLLGGGNHFAGTQYF

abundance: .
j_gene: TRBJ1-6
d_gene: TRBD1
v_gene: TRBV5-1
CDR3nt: TGCGCCAGCAGCTCGACTGACAGGGGAACAAATTCACCCCTCCACTTT
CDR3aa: CASSSTDRGTNSPLHF

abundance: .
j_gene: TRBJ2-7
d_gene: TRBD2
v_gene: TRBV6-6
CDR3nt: TGTGCCAGCAGTAGTACTAGCGGAAGCTACGAGCAGTACTTC
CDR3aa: CASSSTSGSYEQYF

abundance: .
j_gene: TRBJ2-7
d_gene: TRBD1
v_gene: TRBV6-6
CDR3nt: TGTGCCAGCAGAGACCCCGGGACAGGGGGCCACGAGCAGTACTTC
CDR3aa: CASRDPGTGGHEQYF

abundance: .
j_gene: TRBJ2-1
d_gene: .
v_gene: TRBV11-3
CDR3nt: TGTGCCAGCAGCTTATGGGTTGGCGGGGGCCACTTCGATGAGCAGTTCTTC
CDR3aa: CASSLWVGGGHFDEQFF

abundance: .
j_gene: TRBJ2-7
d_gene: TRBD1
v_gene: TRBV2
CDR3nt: TGTGCCAGCAGTGAAACTAGGCCCGGACAGGGTACGAGCGAGCAGTACTTC
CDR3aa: CASSETRPGQGTSEQYF

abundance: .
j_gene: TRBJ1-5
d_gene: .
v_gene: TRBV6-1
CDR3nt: TGTGCCAGCAGGGCCAATAGCAATCAGCCCCAGCATTTT
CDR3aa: CASRANSNQPQHF

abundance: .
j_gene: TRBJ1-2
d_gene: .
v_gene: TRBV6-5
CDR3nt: TGTGCCAGCAGTTACTCTAGCGACGGCAACTATGGCTACACCTTC
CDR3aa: CASSYSSDGNYGYTF

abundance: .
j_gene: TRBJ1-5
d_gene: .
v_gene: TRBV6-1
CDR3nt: TGTGCCAGCAGTGAATCGGGAAATCAGCCCCAGCATTTT
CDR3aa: CASSESGNQPQHF

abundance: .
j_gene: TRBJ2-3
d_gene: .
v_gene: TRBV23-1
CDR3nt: TGCGCCAGCAGTCAATCGGTCCAGGGGATAAAGACAGATACGCAGTATTTT
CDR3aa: CASSQSVQGIKTDTQYF

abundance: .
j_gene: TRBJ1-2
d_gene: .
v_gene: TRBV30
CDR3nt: TGTGCCTGGAGTGTAGAGTATGGCTACACCTTC
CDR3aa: CAWSVEYGYTF

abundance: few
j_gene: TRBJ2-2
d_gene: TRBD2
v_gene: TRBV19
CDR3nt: TGTGCCAGTAGAACTAGCGGAAACACCGGGGAGCTGTTTTTT
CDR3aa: CASRTSGNTGELFF

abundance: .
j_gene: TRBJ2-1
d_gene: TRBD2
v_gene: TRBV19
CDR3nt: TGTGCCAGTAGTATCACTAGCGGGAGGGCCGCTGAGCAGTTCTTC
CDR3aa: CASSITSGRAAEQFF

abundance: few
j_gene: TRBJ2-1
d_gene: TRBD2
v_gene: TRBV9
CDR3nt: TGTGCCAGCAGCTTAGAGGGGAAGCGGGGTTACAATGAGCAGTTCTTC
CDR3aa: CASSLEGKRGYNEQFF

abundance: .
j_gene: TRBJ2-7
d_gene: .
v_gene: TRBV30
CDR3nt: TGTGCCTGGAGTGTACTAGCATACGAGCAGTACTTC
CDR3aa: CAWSVLAYEQYF

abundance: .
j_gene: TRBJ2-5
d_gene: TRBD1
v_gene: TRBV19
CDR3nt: TGTGCCAGTAGCACCCGCCTCTCAGGGGGCGCGTTCGGGGAGACCCAGTACTTC
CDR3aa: CASSTRLSGGAFGETQYF

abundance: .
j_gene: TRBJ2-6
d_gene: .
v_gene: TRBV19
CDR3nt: TGTGCCAGTAGTATAAAGAGGTGGGGGGCCAACGTCCTGACTTTC
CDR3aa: CASSIKRWGANVLTF

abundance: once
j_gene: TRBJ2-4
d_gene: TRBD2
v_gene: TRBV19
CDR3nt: TGTGCCAGTAGTATTTCGGGAGGGCCCAACATTCAGTACTTC
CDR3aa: CASSISGGPNIQYF

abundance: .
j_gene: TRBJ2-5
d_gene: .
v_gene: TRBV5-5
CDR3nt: TGTGCCAGCAGCTTGGGCAGTGCAGAGACCCAGTACTTC
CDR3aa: CASSLGSAETQYF

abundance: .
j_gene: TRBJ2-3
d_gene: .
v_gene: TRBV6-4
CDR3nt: TGTGCCAGCAGTGACTCCCGGGAAGATACGCAGTATTTT
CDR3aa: CASSDSREDTQYF

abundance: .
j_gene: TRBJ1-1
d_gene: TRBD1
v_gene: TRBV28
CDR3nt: TGTGCCAGCAGTTTTAGTCCGCAGGGGGTCGCTGAAGCTTTCTTT
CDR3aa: CASSFSPQGVAEAFF

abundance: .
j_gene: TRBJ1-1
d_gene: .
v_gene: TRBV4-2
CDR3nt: TGTGCCAGCAGCCAAGACAACAGGGTGAACACTGAAGCTTTCTTT
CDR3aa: CASSQDNRVNTEAFF

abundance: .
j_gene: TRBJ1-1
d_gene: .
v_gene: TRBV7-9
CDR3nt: TGTGCCAGCAGCTTACGAGCGAACACTGAAGCTTTCTTT
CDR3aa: CASSLRANTEAFF

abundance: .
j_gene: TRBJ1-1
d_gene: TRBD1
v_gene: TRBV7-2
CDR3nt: TGTGCCAGCAGCTCCCGACAGGGGGGGATGAACACTGAAGCTTTCTTT
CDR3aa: CASSSRQGGMNTEAFF

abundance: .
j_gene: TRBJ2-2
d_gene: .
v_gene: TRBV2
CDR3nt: TGTGCCAGCAGTGAAGCGCAGGTCGGACTATTCTTGAACACCGGGGAGCTGTTTTTT
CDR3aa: CASSEAQVGLFLNTGELFF

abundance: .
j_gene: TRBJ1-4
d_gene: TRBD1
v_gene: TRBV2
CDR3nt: TGTGCCAGCACGGGACAGCAGAATGAAAAACTGTTTTTT
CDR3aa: CASTGQQNEKLFF

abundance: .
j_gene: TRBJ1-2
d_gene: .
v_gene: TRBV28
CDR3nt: TGTGCCAGCAGTTTACAGGGGAATGTAGACTATGGCTACACCTTC
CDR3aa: CASSLQGNVDYGYTF

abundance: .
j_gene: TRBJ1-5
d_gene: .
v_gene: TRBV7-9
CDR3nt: TGTGCCAGCAGCTTTGACAGGATCAATCAGCCCCAGCATTTT
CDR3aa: CASSFDRINQPQHF

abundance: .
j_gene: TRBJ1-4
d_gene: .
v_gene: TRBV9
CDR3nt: TGTGCCAGCAGCAAGGGACAAACTAATGAAAAACTGTTTTTT
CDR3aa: CASSKGQTNEKLFF

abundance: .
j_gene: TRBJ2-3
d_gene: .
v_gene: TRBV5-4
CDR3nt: TGTGCCAGCACTCCGGGAAGGACAGATACGCAGTATTTT
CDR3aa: CASTPGRTDTQYF

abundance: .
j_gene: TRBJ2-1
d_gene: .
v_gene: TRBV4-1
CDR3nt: TGCGCCAGCAGCCAAGAAAGGCTAGCACGCAATGAGCAGTTCTTC
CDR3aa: CASSQERLARNEQFF

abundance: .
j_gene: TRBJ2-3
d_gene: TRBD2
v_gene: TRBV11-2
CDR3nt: TGTGCCAGCAGCCTAGGGACTAGCGGGAGGTTCGGTACGCAGTATTTT
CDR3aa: CASSLGTSGRFGTQYF

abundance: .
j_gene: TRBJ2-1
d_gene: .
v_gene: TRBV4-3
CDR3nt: TGCGCCAGCAGCCAAGATGGAGGGAACGATGAGCAGTTCTTC
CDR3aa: CASSQDGGNDEQFF

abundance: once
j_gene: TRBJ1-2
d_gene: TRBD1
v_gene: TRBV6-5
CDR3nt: TGTGCCAGCAGTCCGGACAGGGAGCCCTATGGCTACACCTTC
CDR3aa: CASSPDREPYGYTF

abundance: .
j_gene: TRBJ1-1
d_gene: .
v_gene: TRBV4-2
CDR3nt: TGTGCCAGCAGCCAAGACGAAGGCTTAAGGAGGTTCTTT
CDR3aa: CASSQDEGLRRFF

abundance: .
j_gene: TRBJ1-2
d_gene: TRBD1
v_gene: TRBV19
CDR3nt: TGTGCCAGTAGTGCCATCTCGAGGGGGCTCCGCTATGGCTACACCTTC
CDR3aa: CASSAISRGLRYGYTF

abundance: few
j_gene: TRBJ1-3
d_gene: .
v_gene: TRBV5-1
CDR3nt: TGCGCCAGCAGCTCGGGGGGCATCTCTGGAAACACCATATATTTT
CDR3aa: CASSSGGISGNTIYF

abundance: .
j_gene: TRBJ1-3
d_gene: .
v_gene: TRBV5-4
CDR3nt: TGTGCCAGCAGCTTGGTCGGAGGAGGTCGTGGAAACACCATATATTTT
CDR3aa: CASSLVGGGRGNTIYF

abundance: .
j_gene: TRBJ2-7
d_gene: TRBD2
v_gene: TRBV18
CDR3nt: TGTGCCAGCTCCGACCTCCCGGGGGGTCCCTACGAGCAGTACTTC
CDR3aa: CASSDLPGGPYEQYF

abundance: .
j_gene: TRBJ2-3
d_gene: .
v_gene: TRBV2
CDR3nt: TGTGCCAGCAGTGAGGCGCTTTTAGCGGAAACGCAGTATTTT
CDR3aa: CASSEALLAETQYF

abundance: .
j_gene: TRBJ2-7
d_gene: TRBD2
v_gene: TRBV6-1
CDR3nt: TGTGCCAGCAGTGAGGAGCGGGGAAGGGGTTACGAGCAGTACTTC
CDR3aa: CASSEERGRGYEQYF

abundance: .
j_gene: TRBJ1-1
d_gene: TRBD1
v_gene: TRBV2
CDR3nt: TGTGCCAGCAGCCCCACAGGGGTGAACACTGAAGCTTTCTTT
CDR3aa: CASSPTGVNTEAFF

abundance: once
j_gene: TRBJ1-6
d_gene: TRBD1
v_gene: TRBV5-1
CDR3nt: TGCGCCAGCAGCTTGGGAGACAGGGTAAATTCACCCCTCCACTTT
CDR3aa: CASSLGDRVNSPLHF

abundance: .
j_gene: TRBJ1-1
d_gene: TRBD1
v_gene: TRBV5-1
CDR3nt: TGCGCCAGCAGTCGGACAGGGGGCTTTGAAGCTTTCTTT
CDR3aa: CASSRTGGFEAFF

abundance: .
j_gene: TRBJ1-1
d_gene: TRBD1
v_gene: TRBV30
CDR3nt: TGTGCCTGGGGAATTACAGGGGCTGAAGCTTTCTTT
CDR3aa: CAWGITGAEAFF

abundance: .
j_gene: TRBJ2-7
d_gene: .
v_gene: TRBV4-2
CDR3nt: TGTGCCAGCAGCCAGAGTAGCACGGGGGAGCAGTACTTC
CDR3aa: CASSQSSTGEQYF

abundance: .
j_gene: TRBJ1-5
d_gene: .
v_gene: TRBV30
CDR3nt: TGTGCCTGGAGTGTAAAACAGCCCAATCAGCCCCAGCATTTT
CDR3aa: CAWSVKQPNQPQHF

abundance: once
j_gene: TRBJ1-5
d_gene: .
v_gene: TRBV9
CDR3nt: TGTGCCAGCAGCCCTCTCCCTTACGAGGGTCAGCCCCAGCATTTT
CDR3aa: CASSPLPYEGQPQHF

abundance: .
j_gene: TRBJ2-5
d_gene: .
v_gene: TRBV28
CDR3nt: TGTGCCAGCAGTCCCCCGGCGGGTCAAGAGACCCAGTACTTC
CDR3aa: CASSPPAGQETQYF